These 32 T cell receptor beta chains were all obtained from the same sample, sequenced in a study of T cell responses to AZD1222 COVID-19 vaccine. Sequencing was performed with immunoSEQ multiplex PCR; in TCRdb, only in-frame clones are kept and a portion is missing. This table holds 100,000 to 150,000 clones, 89% found once. This specimen consisted of peripheral blood, obtained on day 0 of AZD1222 vaccination. The receptors here all came from an adult in good health.

This chain uses TRBV9 with TRBJ2-3, with D maybe TRBD2 (6 bases). Looked up from germline, CDR1 is SGDLS and CDR2 is YYNGEE. V shed 7 bases and J shed 2 bases, with 11 bases lying between them. This CDR3 region has 13 residues. The CDR3 DNA reads as TGTGCCAGCTCGGGACTGTCCACAGATACGCAGTATTTT. Its translation is CASSGLSTDTQYF.

The chain has TRBV2 and TRBJ1-4, with 7 bases aligning to TRBD1. Germline CDR1 reads SNHLY; CDR2 reads FYNNEI. The CDR3 is 15 residues long. V trimming: 4 bases; J trimming: 6 bases; junction bases outside the gene matches: 8. The CDR3 loop is CASSAHRGGDEKLFF. For the CDR3, the DNA is TGTGCCAGCAGTGCCCACAGGGGTGGTGATGAAAAACTGTTTTTT.

This clone occurred once. The genes are TRBV27 and TRBJ2-7, with D unclear. V was trimmed by 5 bases and J by 2 bases, leaving 13 bases between them. Germline CDR1 and CDR2: MNHEY and SMNVEV (reference sequence). This CDR3 is 14 amino acids long. CDR3 coding DNA: TGTGCCAGCAGTCCATCAACCACCGCCTACGAGCAGTACTTC. Translated: CASSPSTTAYEQYF.

The chain links TRBV28 to TRBJ1-5; no firm D call. Trimming stripped 2 bases from V and 3 bases from J, with 14 bases between. The CDR3 totals 16 residues. From germline, CDR1 is MDHEN and CDR2 SYDVKM. The chain's CDR3 is CASSLITGRLNQPQHF. Here the CDR3 DNA reads TGTGCCAGCAGTTTAATAACCGGGCGACTCAATCAGCCCCAGCATTTT.

The chain combines TRBV19 with TRBJ2-7, with D perhaps being TRBD1 or TRBD2 (5 bases each). The CDR3 covers 15 residues. The V gene lost 10 bases and the J gene lost 2 bases, with 21 bases spanning the gap. Germline assignment: CDR1 LNHDA and CDR2 SQIVND (reference sequence). CDR3: CATKDQGPTAYEQYF. CDR3 coding DNA: TGTGCCACCAAGGACCAGGGACCGACAGCCTACGAGCAGTACTTC.

The V gene is TRBV30, the J gene TRBJ1-5, with D perhaps matching TRBD1 (5 bases). Germline V gene sequence: CDR1 GTSNPN, CDR2 SVGIG (reference sequence). This CDR3 contains 13 residues. Trimming stripped 0 bases from V and 6 bases from J, with 9 bases between. CDR3 in amino acids: CAWSVGVFQPQHF. The DNA for the CDR3 is TGTGCCTGGAGTGTAGGGGTTTTTCAGCCCCAGCATTTT.

The chain employs TRBV10-2 and TRBJ1-3; a possible D gene is TRBD1 (6 bases). Trimming left V 0 bases short and J 4 bases short, with 16 bases between. This CDR3 spans 17 amino acids. Germline CDR1 WSHSY, CDR2 SAAADI. The CDR3, as DNA: TGCGCCAGCAGTGAGTCGCAGGGGCGGTCCCCAGGAAACACCATATATTTT. Its protein product is CASSESQGRSPGNTIYF.

The CDR3 DNA sequence: TGTGCCAGCAGTCCCGGGACTAGCGGATTCTACGAGCAGTACTTC. Encoded protein: CASSPGTSGFYEQYF. J is TRBJ2-7 and V is TRBV6-5; TRBD2 matches at 11 bases. Trimming took 5 bases from V and 3 from J; bases not matched to a gene: 6. The CDR3 runs to 15 residues. Germline loops: CDR1 MNHEY, CDR2 SVGAGI.

The CDR3 bases are TGTGCCAGCAGCGTAGTAACGACCCCCTTCAGGCAGTACTTC. Translating gives CASSVVTTPFRQYF. The rearrangement uses TRBV9 and TRBJ2-7; no reliable D call. Germline assignment: CDR1 SGDLS and CDR2 YYNGEE. Trimming stripped 0 bases from V and 9 bases from J, with 16 bases between. The CDR3 loop spans 14 amino acids.

This clone has only one observation. V is TRBV29-1 and J is TRBJ2-7, with TRBD2 as a possible D gene (6 bases). The V gene lost 3 bases and the J gene lost 4 bases, with 7 bases spanning the gap. This CDR3 is built from 11 residues. The germline V gene has CDR1 SQVTM and CDR2 ANQGSEA. CDR3 protein: CSVDGGYEQYF. CDR3 DNA: TGCAGCGTTGATGGGGGGTACGAGCAGTACTTC.

V and J are TRBV6-5 and TRBJ2-2; D not resolved. Germline V gene lookup returns CDR1 MNHEY and CDR2 SVGAGI. Trimming removed 5 bases at V and 6 bases at J, with 10 bases between. The CDR3 loop spans 13 amino acids. CDR3 sequence reads: CASSRRASGELFF. The CDR3 nucleotides are TGTGCCAGCAGTCGTAGAGCCTCCGGGGAGCTGTTTTTT.

J is TRBJ2-6 and V is TRBV3-1 (or the pseudogene TRBV3-2); 7 nucleotides line up with TRBD1. Germline assignment: CDR1 LGHDT and CDR2 YNNKEL (reference sequence). The CDR3 spans 13 residues. With V trimmed by 9 bases and J by 2 bases, 1 base remained unmatched. The CDR3 nucleotides are TGTGCCAGGGACAGGACTGGGGCCAACGTCCTGACTTTC. It codes for CARDRTGANVLTF.

This chain joins TRBV30 and TRBJ1-1; unclear D gene. V lost 2 bases, J lost 2 bases, and 12 bases lay in between. This CDR3 contains 14 residues. In germline, CDR1 is GTSNPN, CDR2 SVGIG (reference sequence). This CDR3 reads CAWSMSRINTEAFF. CDR3 in DNA: TGTGCCTGGAGTATGTCTCGGATAAACACTGAAGCTTTCTTT.

This chain joins TRBV15 and TRBJ1-2; 9 bases agree with TRBD1. The CDR3 has 16 residues. From germline, CDR1 is LNHNV and CDR2 YYDKDF (reference sequence). V dropped 3 bases and J dropped 4; count of bases not matched to a gene: 9. CDR3 amino acids: CATSRRGQGPLYGYTF. Here the CDR3 DNA reads TGTGCCACCAGCAGGCGGGGACAGGGACCCCTCTATGGCTACACCTTC.

The rearrangement uses TRBV11-2 and TRBJ2-1, with 11 bases that match TRBD2. J gave up 2 bases and V 3 bases, and 0 bases lay outside the gene matches. There are 15 residues in the CDR3. Germline V gene lookup returns CDR1 SGHAT and CDR2 FQNNGV. DNA for the CDR3: TGTGCCAGCAGCTTGGGACTAGCGGCCTACAATGAGCAGTTCTTC. Protein: CASSLGLAAYNEQFF.

This clone was picked up one time. The gene calls are TRBV2 and TRBJ2-2; TRBD2 matches at 14 bases. The CDR3 loop spans 20 amino acids. CDR1 and CDR2 (germline): SNHLY, FYNNEI. Trimming at V came to 5 bases and at J to 6 bases, leaving 17 bases not matched to a gene. The CDR3 loop reads CASSPEGTSGSFKGAGELFF. Here the CDR3 DNA reads TGTGCCAGCAGTCCAGAAGGGACTAGCGGGAGTTTTAAGGGTGCCGGGGAGCTGTTTTTT.

The chain combines TRBV12-5 with TRBJ1-1; D gene uncertain. The CDR3 contains 17 residues. The germline V gene encodes CDR1 LGHNT and CDR2 FRNRAP. The V end lost 7 bases, the J end lost 2 bases, and 23 bases lay between the germline ends. CDR3 nucleotide sequence: TGTGCTAGTGTCCACCACAGTCTCAGCAATACTAACACTGAAGCTTTCTTT. Its translation is CASVHHSLSNTNTEAFF. Filled out from reference TRBV12-5 and TRBJ1-1, the complete variable domain reads DARVTQTPRHKVTEMGQEVTMRCQPILGHNTVFWYRQTMMQGLELLAYFRNRAPLDDSGMPKDRFSAEMPDATLATLKIQPSEPRDSAVYFCASVHHSLSNTNTEAFFGQGTRLTVV.

V gene TRBV27 combines with J gene TRBJ2-7; TRBD1 matches at 7 bases. Germline CDR1 is MNHEY and CDR2 is SMNVEV (reference sequence). This CDR3 contains 14 residues. The junction had 7 bases not matched to a gene; V was cut back by 5 bases and J by 3 bases. In DNA, the CDR3 is TGTGCCAGCAGTCCTCTAACAGGGGACTACGAGCAGTACTTC. This translates into CASSPLTGDYEQYF.

V is TRBV21-1 and J is TRBJ2-2; the DNA was not used to check the table's D call, TRBD2. TRBV21-1 is a known pseudogene. This CDR3 has 15 residues. CDR3 coding DNA: TGTGCCAGCAGGATCGGGACTAGCGACGGTGGGGAGCTGTTTTTT. Protein sequence: CASRIGTSDGGELFF.

The chain has TRBV10-3 and TRBJ1-5; D is unresolved. Per germline, CDR1 ENHRY and CDR2 SYGVKD. V lost 3 bases to trimming and J lost 6 bases, with 9 bases between them. The CDR3 is 13 residues long. This chain's CDR3 is CAISDETGQPQHF. CDR3 nucleotides: TGTGCCATCAGTGACGAGACGGGTCAGCCCCAGCATTTT.

The rearrangement links TRBV12-5 to TRBJ1-2, with 7 bases lining up with TRBD1. Trimming removed 0 bases from V and 2 bases from J; junction bases left unmatched: 9. The CDR3 length is 17 residues. The germline V gene has CDR1 LGHNT and CDR2 FRNRAP. CDR3 sequence: CASGLVAKGRGNYGYTF. The CDR3 DNA is TGTGCTAGTGGTTTGGTAGCTAAGGGCAGGGGGAACTATGGCTACACCTTC.

The rearrangement joins TRBV2 to TRBJ2-3; 13 positions agree with TRBD2. The CDR3 extends over 14 amino acids. With 11 bases clipped from V and 7 bases from J, the junction kept 9 bases outside the gene matches. The germline CDR1 and CDR2 sequences are SNHLY and FYNNEI. The CDR3 region has the DNA TGTGCCGGACGACTAGCGGGAGGCGTAAATACGCAGTATTTT. Translation: CAGRLAGGVNTQYF. The full variable domain, rest sourced from reference TRBV2 and TRBJ2-3, is EPEVTQTPSHQVTQMGQEVILRCVPISNHLYFYWYRQILGQKVEFLVSFYNNEISEKSEIFDDQFSVERPDGSNFTLKIRSTKLEDSAMYFCAGRLAGGVNTQYFGPGTRLTVL.

V is TRBV5-6 and J is TRBJ1-1; 8 nucleotides align to TRBD1. Germline V gene sequence: CDR1 SGHDT, CDR2 YYEEEE. The CDR3 consists of 14 residues. V was clipped by 3 bases and J by 4 bases; unmatched bases: 5. Written as DNA, the CDR3 is TGTGCCAGCAGCTGGGCGACAGGGGCCACTGAAGCTTTCTTT. This sequence encodes CASSWATGATEAFF.

V is TRBV19 and J is TRBJ1-4; D remains ambiguous. Germline V gene sequence: CDR1 LNHDA, CDR2 SQIVND (reference sequence). The CDR3 length is 15 residues. Trimming pared 5 bases from V and 0 bases from J, leaving 10 bases between. CDR3 nucleotides: TGTGCCAGTAGTTTTTTTTCGGCAACTAATGAAAAACTGTTTTTT. It yields the protein CASSFFSATNEKLFF. Variable domain in full (rest from reference TRBV19 and TRBJ1-4): DGGITQSPKYLFRKEGQNVTLSCEQNLNHDAMYWYRQDPGQGLRLIYYSQIVNDFQKGDIAEGYSVSREKKESFPLTVTSAQKNPTAFYLCASSFFSATNEKLFFGSGTQLSVL.

The chain couples TRBV28 to TRBJ1-6; perhaps TRBD1 as D (5 bases). V gave up 8 bases and J gave up 5 bases, with 7 bases separating them. The CDR3 extends over 12 amino acids. Looked up from germline, CDR1 is MDHEN and CDR2 is SYDVKM. The CDR3 DNA follows: TGTGCCAGCCGACAGAATAATTCACCCCTCCACTTT. Translated, it gives CASRQNNSPLHF.

J is TRBJ1-2 and V is TRBV6-5; D is undetermined. The CDR3 spans 13 residues. The germline V gene encodes CDR1 MNHEY and CDR2 SVGAGI. Trimming shortened V by 5 bases and J by 4 bases, and 11 bases separated the two germline ends. CDR3 in DNA: TGTGCCAGCAGTCGACGGTTTTCCTATGGCTACACCTTC. Its protein is CASSRRFSYGYTF.

CDR3 sequence: CASSPRPANTEAFF. The CDR3 DNA reads as TGCGCCAGCAGCCCCCGGCCGGCGAACACTGAAGCTTTCTTT. The chain couples TRBV5-1 to TRBJ1-1; no reliable D call. The CDR3 is made up of 14 amino acids. Per the germline V gene, CDR1 is SGHRS and CDR2 is YFSETQ. V was pared by 4 bases and J by 1 base, with 11 bases between.

The chain joins TRBV3-1 (or the pseudogene TRBV3-2) to TRBJ2-1; weak D call: TRBD1 (6 bases). V lost 4 bases and J 3 bases, leaving 10 bases between the germline ends. The CDR3 is 14 amino acids. Germline assignment: CDR1 LGHDT and CDR2 YNNKEL (reference sequence). In DNA, the CDR3 is TGTGCCAGCAGCCGCGGACAGTTCTACAATGAGCAGTTCTTC. Amino acid sequence: CASSRGQFYNEQFF.

The chain employs TRBV6-5 and TRBJ2-4; maybe TRBD2 (6 bases). The V gene's germline CDR1 is MNHEY and CDR2 SVGAGI. This CDR3 comprises 14 residues. V lost 8 bases, J lost 1 base, and 12 bases lay in between. The DNA of the CDR3 is TGTGCCAGCTGCCCCCGGGGGGCCAAAAACATTCAGTACTTC. Residues: CASCPRGAKNIQYF.

The CDR3 here is CASSQDRDREVPLGGYTF. As DNA, the CDR3 is TGCGCCAGCAGCCAAGATAGGGACAGGGAGGTCCCTCTGGGGGGCTACACCTTC. This chain links TRBV4-3 with TRBJ1-2; 9 nucleotides match TRBD1. The germline V gene encodes CDR1 LGHNA and CDR2 YSLEER. The CDR3 contains 18 residues. Trimming at V came to 0 bases and at J to 8 bases, leaving 16 bases not matched to a gene.

The chain recombines TRBV30 with TRBJ2-7; a weak D match, TRBD1 (6 bases). Trimming took 3 bases from V and 4 from J, leaving 25 bases between them. This CDR3 is built from 17 residues. Germline CDR1 GTSNPN, CDR2 SVGIG (reference sequence). The CDR3 DNA reads TGTGCCTGGAGCGACTTCCTAGCTACAGCTAGGGGGTACGAGCAGTACTTC. The encoded protein is CAWSDFLATARGYEQYF.

The V gene is TRBV5-4, the J gene TRBJ2-4; D is undetermined. The CDR3 runs 17 residues. The ends were cut back, 0 bases at V and 0 bases at J, with 13 bases in the middle. Germline V lookup: CDR1 SGHNT, CDR2 YYREEE (reference sequence). The CDR3 DNA reads TGTGCCAGCAGCTTGGGACCGGACGGATTAGCCAAAAACATTCAGTACTTC. It yields the protein CASSLGPDGLAKNIQYF.